Each of the 27 T cell receptor beta chains below was sequenced from the same sample in a study of a mutant IDH1 vaccine in newly diagnosed glioma (dated by TCRdb to the early 2020s). Per the publication, the time point label means: baseline, week 1 (first vaccination visit). This specimen's treatment or condition label, per the study, means: pre-vaccination baseline after standard-of-care therapy. The method was the immunoSEQ multiplex PCR assay. In TCRdb, the immuneACCESS table is reduced to in-frame sequences with V and J assigned. These tables do not hold every clone; where another copy was compared, an unresolved V gene accounts for under half, and the others remain unexplained. The sample table records tens of thousands of clones; approximately 80% of these occur just once. The ten largest make up around 18% of the sample. The sample here was PBMCs, taken from a glioma patient treated with radiotherapy, temozolomide or both. These receptors were obtained from a man aged 18 to 35 with glioma.

This clone was counted once. J is TRBJ2-5 and V is TRBV5-1; tentatively, D is TRBD1 (5 bases). Germline V CDR1 and CDR2: SGHRS, YFSETQ. The V and J ends lost 2 bases and 7 bases respectively, with 12 bases between them. The CDR3 length is 13 residues. For the CDR3, the DNA is TGCGCCAGCAGCTTTTCCGAGACAGCGACCCAGTACTTC. It encodes CASSFSETATQYF. Supplemented by reference TRBV5-1 and TRBJ2-5, the full variable domain reads KAGVTQTPRYLIKTRGQQVTLSCSPISGHRSVSWYQQTPGQGLQFLFEYFSETQRNKGNFPGRFSGRQFSNSRSEMNVSTLELGDSALYLCASSFSETATQYFGPGTRLLVL.

Only one count was recorded for this clone. The CDR3 loop reads CASTPGGGGGYEQYF. The CDR3 DNA follows: TGTGCCAGCACCCCTGGTGGCGGGGGGGGATACGAGCAGTACTTC. This chain connects TRBV9 to TRBJ2-7, with 9 bases matching TRBD2. J gave up 4 bases and V 6 bases, and 11 bases lay outside the gene matches. The germline CDR1 and CDR2 sequences are SGDLS and YYNGEE. The CDR3 has 15 residues. Full variable domain (outside the CDR3, taken from reference TRBV9 and TRBJ2-7): DSGVTQTPKHLITATGQRVTLRCSPRSGDLSVYWYQQSLDQGLQFLIQYYNGEERAKGNILERFSAQQFPDLHSELNLSSLELGDSALYFCASTPGGGGGYEQYFGPGTRLTVT.

The V call is TRBV7-2, the J call TRBJ2-7; D uncertain. The CDR3 is 13 residues long. Trimming pared 0 bases from V and 5 bases from J, leaving 8 bases between. Per germline, CDR1 SGHTA and CDR2 FQGNSA. CDR3 residues: CASSLAPSDEQYF. The CDR3 nucleotides read TGTGCCAGCAGCTTAGCCCCAAGCGACGAGCAGTACTTC.

This chain connects TRBV18 to TRBJ2-7, with TRBD2 matching over 12 bases. CDR3 size: 18 residues. Germline V CDR1 and CDR2: KGHSH, LQKENI. The V and J ends lost 3 bases and 2 bases, in that order; junction bases with no gene match: 11. CDR3 loop: CASSPTSWTSGAPYEQYF. Written as DNA, the CDR3 is TGTGCCAGCTCACCTACTTCCTGGACTAGCGGGGCGCCCTACGAGCAGTACTTC.

The chain links TRBV19 to TRBJ2-7, with D maybe TRBD2 (6 bases). V was trimmed by 9 bases and J by 5 bases, leaving 17 bases between them. This CDR3 region has 13 residues. Germline V gene lookup returns CDR1 LNHDA and CDR2 SQIVND (reference sequence). The DNA for the CDR3 is TGTGCCAGCGGTGGAGGGCCAACCCACGAGCAGTACTTC. Translating gives CASGGGPTHEQYF.

The gene calls are TRBV29-1 and TRBJ2-1, with 8 nucleotides matching TRBD1. The CDR3 has 12 amino acids. Trimming at V came to 4 bases and at J to 5 bases, leaving 1 base not matched to a gene. CDR1 SQVTM and CDR2 ANQGSEA come from the germline V gene. CDR3 coding DNA: TGCAGCGTTGGGACAGGGAACAATGAGCAGTTCTTC. Protein product: CSVGTGNNEQFF.

The chain is built from TRBV5-3 and TRBJ1-6, with D perhaps matching TRBD1 (6 bases). TRBV5-3 is given ORF status, its function remaining uncertain. CDR3 length: 15 residues. V lost 4 bases, J lost 8 bases, and 16 bases lay in between. In DNA, the CDR3 is TGTGCCAGAAGCCCACACGGGGGGGGCTATTCACCCCTCCACTTT. Amino acid sequence: CARSPHGGGYSPLHF.

V is TRBV11-3 and J is TRBJ2-2; 8 bases align to TRBD1. CDR1 SGHNT and CDR2 YENEEA come from the germline V gene. The CDR3 is 16 residues long. V dropped 6 bases and J dropped 1; count of bases not matched to a gene: 7. The CDR3 nucleotides read TGTGCCAGCAGTTACCGGACAGGGATGAACACCGGGGAGCTGTTTTTT. Its protein product is CASSYRTGMNTGELFF.

Here the CDR3 DNA reads TGCGCCAGCAGCTTCCGACCCGAAAGCACAGATACGCAGTATTTT. It is translated as CASSFRPESTDTQYF. The chain joins TRBV5-1 to TRBJ2-3, with unresolved D. CDR1 and CDR2 (germline): SGHRS, YFSETQ. V was trimmed by 2 bases and J by 0 bases, leaving 10 bases between them. The CDR3 loop spans 15 amino acids. The whole variable domain, filled in from reference TRBV5-1 and TRBJ2-3, reads KAGVTQTPRYLIKTRGQQVTLSCSPISGHRSVSWYQQTPGQGLQFLFEYFSETQRNKGNFPGRFSGRQFSNSRSEMNVSTLELGDSALYLCASSFRPESTDTQYFGPGTRLTVL.

A few counts support this clone. The chain combines TRBV2 with TRBJ1-5; 8 nucleotides agree with TRBD1. Per germline, CDR1 SNHLY and CDR2 FYNNEI. CDR3 length: 15 residues. The V gene end was trimmed by 4 bases and the J gene end by 2 bases; junction bases not matched to a gene: 4. In nucleotides, the CDR3 is TGTGCCAGCAGTGGAGAACAGGGGGGCAATCAGCCCCAGCATTTT. It translates to CASSGEQGGNQPQHF.

This clone was seen just once. The chain's CDR3 is CASSQADRVGQPQHF. The DNA for the CDR3 is TGCGCCAGCAGCCAAGCCGACAGGGTGGGGCAGCCCCAGCATTTT. V and J are TRBV4-3 and TRBJ1-5; 7 bases line up with TRBD1. Germline CDR1 is LGHNA and CDR2 is YSLEER. V gave up 1 base and J gave up 7 bases; unmatched junction bases: 7. CDR3 length equals 15 residues.

The V call is TRBV7-9, the J call TRBJ2-7; 13 bases line up with TRBD2. In germline, CDR1 is SEHNR, CDR2 FQNEAQ (reference sequence). The length of the CDR3 is 16 residues. The V and J ends lost 5 bases and 0 bases, in that order; junction bases with no gene match: 4. The CDR3 region has the DNA TGTGCCAGCAGCGGGACTAGCGGGACAAGCTCCTACGAGCAGTACTTC. It specifies CASSGTSGTSSYEQYF.

Worth noting for this clone: The sample carries other DNA sequences with the same CDR3. The chain has TRBV4-3 and TRBJ2-7; D may be TRBD2 (6 bases). V gave up 0 bases and J gave up 6 bases, with 9 bases separating them. The CDR3 spans 13 residues. Germline V gene lookup returns CDR1 LGHNA and CDR2 YSLEER. This CDR3 reads CASSQDGGFEQYF. For the CDR3, the DNA is TGCGCCAGCAGCCAAGACGGGGGTTTCGAGCAGTACTTC.

The chain combines TRBV19 with TRBJ1-1, with D perhaps TRBD1 (5 bases). The CDR3 has 14 amino acids. CDR1 LNHDA and CDR2 SQIVND come from the germline V gene (reference sequence). V lost 8 bases to trimming and J lost 1 base, with 14 bases between them. The CDR3 loop is CASGTWGGNTEAFF. CDR3 bases: TGTGCCAGTGGGACCTGGGGGGGGAACACTGAAGCTTTCTTT.

The chain uses TRBV7-2 and TRBJ2-7, with D possibly being TRBD2 (5 bases). Trimming took off 6 bases at V and 2 bases at J, with 14 bases between the two ends. The CDR3 loop spans 14 amino acids. Germline V gives CDR1 SGHTA, CDR2 FQGNSA. The CDR3 reads CASSTYLGAYEQYF. The CDR3 coding sequence is TGTGCCAGCAGTACATACCTCGGGGCCTACGAGCAGTACTTC.

The CDR3, as DNA: TGTGCCAGCAGCTTGTGGGCGGAGCAAGGGGAGCTGTTTTTT. It yields the protein CASSLWAEQGELFF. The chain uses TRBV7-9 and TRBJ2-2; the D is unclear. Looked up from germline, CDR1 is SEHNR and CDR2 is FQNEAQ (reference sequence). The CDR3 is 14 amino acids. Trimming pared 3 bases from V and 8 bases from J, leaving 13 bases between.

In its sample, this clone was seen a few times. The CDR3 is CAWSVRVTGLMNTEAFF. The CDR3, as DNA: TGTGCCTGGAGTGTAAGGGTGACAGGGCTAATGAACACTGAAGCTTTCTTT. The rearrangement joins TRBV30 to TRBJ1-1, with 7 bases matching TRBD1. The germline gives CDR1 GTSNPN, CDR2 SVGIG (reference sequence). Germline trimming cut 0 bases from V and 0 bases from J; bases unmatched to any gene: 10. The CDR3 is 17 residues long.

This clone was observed a handful of times. The chain couples TRBV27 to TRBJ1-1; 8 nucleotides align to TRBD1. Germline V gene data show CDR1 as MNHEY and CDR2 as SMNVEV (reference sequence). Trimming took 10 bases from V and 0 from J; bases not matched to a gene: 10. The length of the CDR3 is 15 residues. CDR3 amino acids: CAIMTGTGMNTEAFF. DNA for the CDR3: TGTGCCATTATGACCGGGACAGGAATGAACACTGAAGCTTTCTTT.

The CDR3 DNA sequence: TGTGCCAGGGGGGGACTCTACGAGCAGTACTTC. It specifies CARGGLYEQYF. V usage is TRBV19 and J usage is TRBJ2-7, with D perhaps TRBD2 (6 bases). Germline CDR1 and CDR2: LNHDA and SQIVND (reference sequence). The CDR3 is made up of 11 amino acids. Trimming cost V 9 bases and J 3 bases, with 9 bases left between them.

The chain employs TRBV30 and TRBJ1-1; a weak D match, TRBD1 (5 bases). The length of the CDR3 is 17 residues. Trimming removed 3 bases from V and 0 bases from J, with 20 bases in between. Per the germline V gene, CDR1 is GTSNPN and CDR2 is SVGIG (reference sequence). The DNA of the CDR3 is TGTGCCTGGAGACCAGGGTATGGAGGCGCAATGAACACTGAAGCTTTCTTT. Its translation: CAWRPGYGGAMNTEAFF.

The chain employs TRBV13 and TRBJ1-2; D call uncertain. The ends were cut back, 2 bases at V and 1 base at J, with 17 bases in the middle. CDR3 length: 17 amino acids. Germline loops: CDR1 PRHDT, CDR2 FYEKMQ (reference sequence). This CDR3 reads CASSLPSQRLVNYGYTF. CDR3 DNA: TGTGCCAGCAGCTTACCCTCCCAGAGGCTGGTTAACTATGGCTACACCTTC.

This chain joins TRBV6-5 and TRBJ2-7; TRBD2 might be the D (5 bases). CDR1 and CDR2 (germline): MNHEY, SVGAGI. The V end lost 6 bases, the J end lost 6 bases, and 21 bases lay between the germline ends. The CDR3 extends over 15 amino acids. The CDR3 nucleotides are TGTGCCAGCAGCGGCGGGTGGCCCAGACCCTCCGAGCAGTACTTC. Encoded protein: CASSGGWPRPSEQYF.

The CDR3 loop is CASSKGIGLAGGRSETQYF. Here the CDR3 DNA reads TGCGCCAGCAGCAAAGGGATCGGACTAGCGGGGGGGCGGTCGGAGACCCAGTACTTC. The chain is built from TRBV4-3 and TRBJ2-5, with 15 bases that match TRBD2. Germline V gene lookup returns CDR1 LGHNA and CDR2 YSLEER. Germline trimming cut 5 bases from V and 5 bases from J; bases unmatched to any gene: 15. The CDR3 is 19 residues long.

The rearrangement uses TRBV7-2 and TRBJ2-7; 9 nucleotides line up with TRBD1. This CDR3 is built from 14 residues. The junction had 6 bases not matched to a gene; V was cut back by 5 bases and J by 4 bases. In germline, CDR1 is SGHTA, CDR2 FQGNSA. The CDR3 protein is CASSMDRGGYEQYF. Written as DNA, the CDR3 is TGTGCCAGCAGCATGGACAGGGGTGGGTACGAGCAGTACTTC.

The chain joins TRBV18 to TRBJ1-5; D is unclear. Per germline, CDR1 KGHSH and CDR2 LQKENI. The V end lost 6 bases, the J end lost 0 bases, and 9 bases lay between the germline ends. The CDR3 sequence is 14 residues long. CDR3 bases: TGTGCCAGCTCCCCGGAGCTTAGCAATCAGCCCCAGCATTTT. Translation gives CASSPELSNQPQHF. Full variable domain (missing parts from reference TRBV18 and TRBJ1-5): NAGVMQNPRHLVRRRGQEARLRCSPMKGHSHVYWYRQLPEEGLKFMVYLQKENIIDESGMPKERFSAEFPKEGPSILRIQQVVRGDSAAYFCASSPELSNQPQHFGDGTRLSIL.

This clone was recorded once. Other DNA sequences within the sample encode an identical CDR3. In DNA form, the CDR3 reads TGTGCCAGCAGTTTAGCGGGACAGGCTAACTATGGCTACACCTTC. Translated, it gives CASSLAGQANYGYTF. The chain joins TRBV27 to TRBJ1-2, with TRBD1 matching over 8 bases. V trimming: 2 bases; J trimming: 0 bases; junction bases outside the gene matches: 2. CDR1 and CDR2 from the germline V gene are MNHEY and SMNVEV (reference sequence). This CDR3 is built from 15 residues.

This clone was seen only a few times. The J gene is TRBJ1-5, the V gene TRBV13; no clear D gene. The CDR3 has 15 residues. Germline lookup yields CDR1 PRHDT and CDR2 FYEKMQ (reference sequence). Trimming left V 0 bases short and J 0 bases short, with 6 bases between. The CDR3 DNA reads TGTGCCAGCAGCTTAGGAGTGGTTAGCAATCAGCCCCAGCATTTT. Its translation: CASSLGVVSNQPQHF.